This record covers a single T cell receptor (beta chain). This clone's antigen is unknown. There are no base qualities to consult, and no much larger clone falls within one base. The entry originates in a study of CD8+ T cells in alopecia areata (dated by TCRdb to 2016 to 2018). A note on the overall study: Treated patients were enrolled in an open-label pilot trial of oral tofacitinib, 5 to 10 mg twice daily, for moderate-to-severe alopecia areata. Tofacitinib was administered for 6 to 18 months, and 6 months of follow-up off drug were then conducted to assess delayed response and recurrence. In treated patients, disease severity was measured using the SALT score, which gives the percentage of scalp surface area affected. High-throughput TCRbeta sequencing was used to examine T cell clonal expansion in alopecia areata in both the C3H/HeJ mouse model and human patients. In humans, TCRbeta sequencing was performed on scalp tissue and on sorted CD4+ and CD8+ peripheral blood T cells from healthy controls and from patients with patchy or totalis/universalis alopecia areata. Tofacitinib-treated patients had biopsies at baseline and at 4 and 24 weeks of treatment, with a later scalp biopsy in several patients. Scalp clonality was compared across normal scalp (n=4), patchy alopecia areata scalp (n=8), and alopecia totalis/universalis scalp (n=8). The RNA source kit depended on sample type: the PAXgene miRNA kit for fixed scalp, the miRNeasy kit for PBMCs, and the RNeasy kit for mouse skin. Amplification of TCRbeta CDR3 regions was done by immunoSEQ multiplex PCR using 35 Vbeta forward primers and 13 Jbeta reverse primers. Study-wide findings and limitations: During tofacitinib treatment, many expanded lesional clones stuck around in both scalp and blood, and this persistence may partly explain why relapse happens after treatment is stopped. Tofacitinib significantly decreased scalp clonality and the number of expanded CD8+ clones among the top 100 scalp clones. Because the treated cohort was small and had only one nonresponder, larger studies are needed to examine links between baseline CD8+ expansion and response. TCR sequences shared between patients were less clear than in mice, possibly partly because of HLA diversity in the patient population. Compared with normal scalp, lesional scalp, particularly in alopecia totalis/universalis, had higher clonality and more expanded CD8+ clones, which suggests antigenic drive. Unlike mouse skin, where gammadelta T cells dominate, normal human skin contains resident alphabeta T cells that get sequenced too, which complicates analysis of the scalp TCR repertoire.

V and J are trimmed by 2 bases and 2 bases, and the gene matches miss 7 bases of the junction. Sequences ENHRY (CDR1) and SYGVKD (CDR2) are obtained from the germline V gene. The CDR3 spans 16 residues, from the cysteine through the phenylalanine. Here the CDR3 DNA is all that survives: 48 bases in frame from base 1. The time point label corresponds to: about four weeks on oral tofacitinib. Reading the label with the study, this specimen's treatment or condition is: oral pan-JAK inhibitor, 5-10 mg twice daily. From alopecia areata patients, peripheral blood was collected along with lesional scalp punch biopsies. After PBMCs were isolated by density centrifugation and stained for CD3, CD4 and CD8, a FACSAria was used to sort CD4+ and CD8+ T cells. The library was made by the immunoSEQ multiplex PCR assay. To provide template for TCR sequencing, every sample had RNA extracted and reverse transcribed into cDNA. SuperScript III was used for first-strand cDNA synthesis, primed with a 2:1 mix of oligo-dT and random hexamers. A synthetic immune receptor repertoire was used to assess amplification bias, and residual bias was removed computationally. As for how the authors treated the data: Raw reads were preprocessed to remove errors, and CDR3 was defined by IMGT conventions from the conserved cysteine to phenylalanine. Clonality was computed by normalizing Shannon entropy by log2 of the number of productive unique TCRs and subtracting the result from 1. Whether scalp clones were CD4 or CD8 was inferred by matching scalp TCRbeta sequences against CD4 and CD8 repertoires sorted from blood. TCRdb retrieved this table from immuneACCESS and kept in-frame rearrangements only. Not all clones are present; in checked studies, unresolved V genes account for under half, and no reason is known for the remainder. Clonal size and the V and J genes are those of that table, whereas D and trimming came from the DNA. The sample table contains 130,000 or so clones; only one count was recorded for roughly 86% of them. Jointly, the top ten make up 13% of the sample.

This chain is built from TRBV10-3 and TRBJ2-3, and 7 junction bases match TRBD2. The sequence derives from a human donor with alopecia areata. This sample comprised CD8+ T cells sorted from blood, obtained at week 4, from a patient treated with tofacitinib. The DNA sequence is as follows: TGTGCCATCAGTGAGAGGGAGGGCGTGGACACAGATACGCAGTATTTT. Its protein reads: CAISEREGVDTDTQYF.